This TCR beta chain was sequenced for a study of cytomegalovirus exposure and HLA in healthy donors. Germline assignment: CDR1 LNHNV and CDR2 YYDKDF (reference sequence). The V and J ends lost 0 bases and 5 bases respectively, with 7 bases between them. The CDR3 contains 13 residues. Primers included in the PCR were 60 Vbeta and 13 Jbeta primers. Measured with immunoSEQ multiplex PCR; TCRdb has only the in-frame clones, and not every one. The data hold roughly 300,000 clones, with 86% observed a single time. Study-wide results and caveats: Cytomegalovirus association was assigned to 170 or so TCR beta chains. Data from an earlier analysis indicated that most TCR beta V segments were productive either about 87% or about 30% of the time. It was reportedly the case that the classifier diagnosed cytomegalovirus status with high specificity and sensitivity. Exclusion as indistinguishable affected some V segments, including TRBV6-2 and TRBV6-3.

On this clone: What it recognizes is unknown.

The chain uses TRBV15 and TRBJ2-5, with D perhaps matching TRBD1 (6 bases). The TCR comes from a man between 35 and 55 years old in good health and CMV-seropositive. Sequencing was carried out using PBMCs. The CDR3 DNA reads as TGTGCCACCAGCAGAGATCAGGGGGAGACCCAGTACTTC. Translated: CATSRDQGETQYF.